The present entry profiles one T cell receptor (beta chain) with its context. The sample belongs to a study of blood T cell repertoires in COVID-19. V was trimmed by 5 bases and J by 2 bases, leaving 10 bases between them. In germline, CDR1 is SEHNR, CDR2 FQNEAQ (reference sequence). The CDR3 extends over 15 amino acids. Assay: immunoSEQ multiplex PCR; the TCRdb copy retains only in-frame clones and omits some. The sample records roughly 250,000 clones, approximately 83% being singletons. Categorization into cohorts depended on clinical history that participants reported. Resolution of symptoms, clearance, or two negative PCRs was present in recovered Cohort 3 donors.

The clonotype originates from a woman between 50 and 59 years old who had recovered from COVID-19. The sample taken for sequencing was PBMCs or T cells enriched from blood (not recorded which). The chain couples TRBV7-9 to TRBJ1-6, with a tentative D call TRBD1 (5 bases). CDR3 in DNA: TGTGCCAGCAGCCCCTCAGGGCCCTATAATTCACCCCTCCACTTT. It codes for CASSPSGPYNSPLHF.